The clone carrying this T cell receptor beta chain was picked up one time. Its antigen is as yet unknown. These data are taken from a study of long-term antiretroviral therapy in people with HIV. Study-wide context: Collection of the earliest samples took place about a decade ahead of the 2015 immediate-ART recommendation. Study results and limitations: Although diversity increased after ART, it remained lower than in transplant donor controls. Blood dates from 2004 to 2017, possibly under older ART regimens. Clones expanded before ART dominated the repertoire at all time points.

They ran version v3.0 of the immunoSEQ assay at survey level. Measured with immunoSEQ multiplex PCR; TCRdb has only the in-frame clones, and not every one. The repertoire has tens of thousands of clones, 80% to 90% of them found once; the top ten carry roughly 3.8%. CDR1 is MNHEY and CDR2 is SMNVEV in the germline V gene (reference sequence). The germline V and J ends were trimmed by 2 bases and 3 bases, with 14 bases remaining between them. The CDR3 sequence is 15 residues long. The receptor was derived from a man aged 18 to 35 with HIV. The material was unsorted PBMCs, obtained 0.8 years before starting antiretroviral therapy. The rearrangement links TRBV27 to TRBJ2-7, with TRBD1 as a possible D gene (5 bases). CDR3 in DNA: TGTGCCAGCAGTTTAGGCTGGGGCTCCCACTACGAGCAGTACTTC. The encoded protein is CASSLGWGSHYEQYF.